Listed below are T cell receptor beta chains from one sample, sequenced in a study of blood T cell repertoires in COVID-19. Data came from immunoSEQ multiplex PCR; TCRdb stores just in-frame clones and leaves some out. The sample contains approximately 280,000 clones, roughly 90% of which appear only once. Sequencing used peripheral blood. All receptors derive from a man aged 40-50 years with acute or convalescent COVID-19. Each CDR3 is given with its conserved first and last residue. Fields, in order: V gene, J gene, D gene, clone size, CDR3 protein, CDR3 DNA. A D gene is named only where the DNA matches it firmly. Clone size, where shown, is once, few, many, or a class for clones that have expanded.

TRBV25-1	TRBJ1-6	.	.	CASSEEERDNSPLHF	TGTGCCAGCAGTGAGGAGGAGCGGGACAATTCACCCCTCCACTTT
TRBV7-2	TRBJ1-5	.	.	CASSILRDGPQHF	TGTGCCAGCAGTATACTGCGTGATGGGCCCCAGCATTTT
TRBV5-1	TRBJ1-1	TRBD1	.	CASSAGGLGTEAFF	TGCGCCAGCAGCGCAGGGGGGTTAGGCACTGAAGCTTTCTTT
TRBV2	TRBJ2-1	TRBD2	.	CASSEARLAGPRDEQFF	TGTGCCAGCAGTGAAGCAAGACTAGCGGGTCCGAGGGATGAGCAGTTCTTC
TRBV19	TRBJ1-3	.	.	CASRPRLTAGNTIYF	TGTGCCAGTAGACCCAGGCTAACCGCTGGAAACACCATATATTTT
TRBV12-3/TRBV12-4	TRBJ1-2	.	.	CASSLTGLDGYTF	TGTGCCAGCAGTCTAACAGGGTTGGATGGCTACACCTTC
TRBV24-1	TRBJ1-1	TRBD1	.	CATRRGQGTEAFF	TGTGCCACCAGAAGGGGGCAAGGCACTGAAGCTTTCTTT
TRBV4-2	TRBJ2-3	TRBD2	.	CASSPSGAGTDTQYF	TGTGCCAGCAGCCCTAGCGGGGCGGGGACAGATACGCAGTATTTT
TRBV12-3/TRBV12-4	TRBJ1-6	TRBD1	.	CASRGQGHSPLHF	TGTGCCAGCAGGGGACAGGGGCATTCACCCCTCCACTTT
TRBV2	TRBJ1-5	.	.	CASNGISNQPQHF	TGTGCCAGCAACGGTATTAGCAATCAGCCCCAGCATTTT
TRBV7-2	TRBJ2-1	.	.	CASSPRASYNEQFF	TGTGCCAGCAGCCCCAGGGCTTCCTACAATGAGCAGTTCTTC
TRBV7-9	TRBJ1-6	.	once	CASSLFGGDNSPLHF	TGTGCCAGCAGCTTGTTCGGAGGGGATAATTCACCCCTCCACTTT
TRBV11-3	TRBJ1-1	.	few	CASSLDGPQSEAFF	TGTGCCAGCAGCTTAGATGGCCCACAGTCGGAAGCTTTCTTT
TRBV6-5	TRBJ2-2	.	.	CASHGRGNTGELFF	TGTGCCAGTCATGGCAGGGGTAACACCGGGGAGCTGTTTTTT
TRBV12-3/TRBV12-4	TRBJ2-7	TRBD2	.	CASLQTSVNEQYF	TGTGCCAGCTTACAAACTAGCGTCAATGAGCAGTACTTC
TRBV5-1	TRBJ1-1	TRBD1	few	CASTRTGQNTEAFF	TGCGCCAGCACAAGGACAGGGCAGAACACTGAAGCTTTCTTT
TRBV10-1	TRBJ2-7	TRBD2	once	CASSEGAGVYEQYF	TGCGCCAGCAGTGAGGGAGCGGGGGTCTACGAGCAGTACTTC
TRBV6-5	TRBJ1-2	TRBD1	.	CASSADRGGGYTF	TGTGCCAGCAGCGCAGACAGGGGTGGGGGCTACACCTTC
TRBV7-9	TRBJ1-6	TRBD1	.	CASSLGQGISPLHF	TGTGCCAGCAGCTTAGGACAGGGTATCTCACCCCTCCACTTT
TRBV5-4	TRBJ2-3	TRBD2	.	CASSSPQRGARDTQYF	TGTGCCAGCAGCTCCCCCCAGCGGGGGGCCCGGGATACGCAGTATTTT
TRBV24-1	TRBJ2-7	TRBD1	few	CATSLTGQTEQYF	TGTGCCACCAGCCTTACGGGACAGACCGAGCAGTACTTC
TRBV9	TRBJ1-2	TRBD1	.	CASSAILTGPSGYTF	TGTGCCAGCAGCGCAATTCTGACAGGGCCTTCGGGCTACACCTTC
TRBV7-2	TRBJ1-4	.	.	CASSLQGTTNEKLFF	TGTGCCAGCAGCTTGCAGGGAACGACTAATGAAAAACTGTTTTTT
TRBV27	TRBJ1-6	.	few	CASSFREDSPLHF	TGTGCCAGCAGTTTCAGGGAGGATTCACCCCTCCACTTT
TRBV19	TRBJ1-6	.	.	CASTPGRVSDNSPLHF	TGTGCCAGTACCCCCGGGAGGGTGAGCGATAATTCACCCCTCCACTTT
TRBV5-8	TRBJ2-5	.	.	CASSWGGASQETQYF	TGTGCCAGCAGCTGGGGGGGGGCCTCGCAAGAGACCCAGTACTTC
TRBV11-2	TRBJ1-1	TRBD1	.	CASRKDRGDTEAFF	TGTGCCAGCAGAAAGGACAGGGGGGACACTGAAGCTTTCTTT
TRBV12-5	TRBJ2-7	TRBD1	.	CASGLTRDRGYYEQYF	TGTGCTAGTGGTTTGACCCGGGACAGGGGGTACTACGAGCAGTACTTC
TRBV10-3	TRBJ2-3	.	.	CAINPQEGAVGTDTQYF	TGTGCCATCAACCCTCAGGAGGGGGCCGTAGGCACAGATACGCAGTATTTT
TRBV2	TRBJ2-4	TRBD2	.	CASRVPGLGNIQYF	TGTGCCAGCAGGGTGCCGGGACTAGGGAACATTCAGTACTTC
TRBV19	TRBJ2-1	TRBD1	.	CASSIVGTGQHEQFF	TGTGCCAGTAGTATAGTCGGGACAGGTCAACATGAGCAGTTCTTC
TRBV4-1	TRBJ1-5	.	.	CASSQYLTGSNQPQHF	TGCGCCAGCAGCCAATACTTGACAGGCAGTAATCAGCCCCAGCATTTT
TRBV5-6	TRBJ2-7	.	.	CASTVAVAEYEQYF	TGTGCCAGCACCGTAGCGGTCGCGGAATACGAGCAGTACTTC
TRBV7-9	TRBJ2-7	TRBD2	.	CASSPTSTSYEQYF	TGTGCCAGCAGCCCGACTAGCACGTCGTACGAGCAGTACTTC
TRBV3-1/TRBV3-2	TRBJ2-7	TRBD1	.	CASSPFLGGTGSEQYF	TGTGCCAGCAGCCCCTTTCTAGGAGGGACAGGGAGCGAGCAGTACTTC
TRBV30	TRBJ2-2	.	.	CAWSPHPQGNTGELFF	TGTGCCTGGAGTCCCCACCCACAGGGAAACACCGGGGAGCTGTTTTTT
TRBV3-1/TRBV3-2	TRBJ1-1	.	once	CASSLFNTEAFF	TGTGCCAGCAGCCTCTTCAACACTGAAGCTTTCTTT
TRBV7-4	TRBJ2-4	.	.	CASSPPVLRHLMVGKNIQYF	TGTGCCAGCAGCCCTCCGGTCCTAAGACACCTGATGGTAGGCAAAAACATTCAGTACTTC
TRBV9	TRBJ2-2	.	.	CASSLAGTGELFF	TGTGCCAGCAGCCTCGCCGGGACCGGGGAGCTGTTTTTT
TRBV10-3	TRBJ2-5	.	.	CAISDHRGGQGLAYQETQYF	TGTGCCATCAGTGACCACCGGGGGGGACAGGGTTTGGCCTACCAAGAGACCCAGTACTTC
TRBV9	TRBJ1-1	TRBD1	.	CASSVDTGGWVTEAFF	TGTGCCAGCAGCGTAGATACAGGGGGCTGGGTCACTGAAGCTTTCTTT
TRBV6-1	TRBJ1-2	.	.	CASSEMGGFYGYTF	TGTGCCAGCAGTGAAATGGGCGGGTTCTATGGCTACACCTTC
TRBV3-1/TRBV3-2	TRBJ1-4	.	.	CASSLRGEKLFF	TGTGCCAGCAGCCTAAGGGGAGAAAAACTGTTTTTT
TRBV12-5	TRBJ1-6	.	.	CASGLLENLPLHF	TGTGCTAGTGGTTTGTTGGAGAACCTACCCCTCCACTTT
TRBV6-4	TRBJ1-1	TRBD1	.	CASSPTGGYTEAFF	TGTGCCAGCAGTCCTACAGGGGGATACACTGAAGCTTTCTTT